Below are 10 T cell receptor beta chains sequenced from a single sample in a study of blood T cell repertoires in COVID-19. Sequencing was performed with immunoSEQ multiplex PCR; in TCRdb, only in-frame clones are kept and a portion is missing. This sample has roughly 270,000 clones, with around 84% found just once. Source material: PBMCs or T cells enriched from blood (not recorded which). The receptor source for this set is a woman between 45 and 60 years old who had recovered from COVID-19.

The chain employs TRBV7-2 and TRBJ2-7; 10 positions agree with TRBD1. This CDR3 is built from 15 residues. V trimming: 6 bases; J trimming: 6 bases; junction bases outside the gene matches: 11. Germline values: CDR1 SGHTA, CDR2 FQGNSA. CDR3 coding DNA: TGTGCCAGCAGTTCTAGACAGGGGGCGCTCGGCGAGCAGTACTTC. Its protein product is CASSSRQGALGEQYF.

There are a few counts of this clone. The chain recombines TRBV10-3 with TRBJ2-1, with 8 bases that match TRBD2. The germline CDR1 and CDR2 sequences are ENHRY and SYGVKD. The CDR3 is 16 amino acids. Unmatched junction bases numbered 11, after V lost 2 bases and J lost 8 bases. CDR3 DNA sequence: TGTGCCATCAGTGAGCCGGGACTAGACAGGATCGATGAGCAGTTCTTC. This encodes CAISEPGLDRIDEQFF.

The chain uses TRBV7-2 and TRBJ2-4, with 9 bases aligning to TRBD2. This CDR3 contains 15 residues. Germline trimming cut 5 bases from V and 7 bases from J; bases unmatched to any gene: 9. CDR1 and CDR2 from the germline V gene are SGHTA and FQGNSA. The CDR3 DNA follows: TGTGCCAGCAGCACCACCCTAGCGGGACGCAACATTCAGTACTTC. Translation: CASSTTLAGRNIQYF.

The J gene is TRBJ1-2, the V gene TRBV3-1 (or the pseudogene TRBV3-2); D possibly corresponds to TRBD1 (5 bases). The CDR3 has 14 amino acids. Trimming pared 4 bases from V and 8 bases from J, leaving 17 bases between. The germline gives CDR1 LGHDT, CDR2 YNNKEL (reference sequence). The CDR3 nucleotides read TGTGCCAGCAGCCTCGGGACTGATAGGGGAGGCTACACCTTC. Translating it yields CASSLGTDRGGYTF.

This chain connects TRBV2 to TRBJ2-4, with 9 bases lining up with TRBD1. Germline values: CDR1 SNHLY, CDR2 FYNNEI. The CDR3 consists of 16 residues. V was pared by 5 bases and J by 1 base, with 6 bases of the junction left unmatched. CDR3 amino acids: CASSPDRGSAKNIQYF. CDR3 nucleotide sequence: TGTGCCAGCAGTCCTGACAGGGGGTCGGCCAAAAACATTCAGTACTTC.

The chain joins TRBV30 to TRBJ2-5; tentative D call: TRBD2 (5 bases). Trimming removed 2 bases from V and 2 bases from J, with 6 bases in between. Germline CDR1 reads GTSNPN; CDR2 reads SVGIG (reference sequence). The CDR3 length is 12 residues. The CDR3: CAWSTGQETQYF. In DNA, the CDR3 is TGTGCCTGGAGTACGGGGCAAGAGACCCAGTACTTC. Variable domain in full (rest from reference TRBV30 and TRBJ2-5): SQTIHQWPATLVQPVGSPLSLECTVEGTSNPNLYWYRQAAGRGLQLLFYSVGIGQISSEVPQNLSASRPQDRQFILSSKKLLLSDSGFYLCAWSTGQETQYFGPGTRLLVL.

The rearrangement uses TRBV11-2 and TRBJ2-5; possibly TRBD2 for D (6 bases). The CDR3 contains 14 residues. Trimming stripped 2 bases from V and 5 bases from J, with 12 bases between. The germline CDR1 and CDR2 sequences are SGHAT and FQNNGV. The CDR3 region is CASSLSGSRETQYF. CDR3 DNA sequence: TGTGCCAGCAGCTTATCCGGGAGCCGGGAGACCCAGTACTTC.

This chain links TRBV5-1 with TRBJ1-3; D is unresolved. With 2 bases removed from V and 4 bases from J, the gap between germline ends came to 22 bases. CDR1 is SGHRS and CDR2 is YFSETQ in the germline V gene. The CDR3 has 18 residues. CDR3 nucleotides: TGCGCCAGCAGCTTTTGGCTAGCAGGTGGCGGAGGGGGAAACACCATATATTTT. This encodes CASSFWLAGGGGGNTIYF. Combining the CDR3 with reference TRBV5-1 and TRBJ1-3 gives the whole variable domain KAGVTQTPRYLIKTRGQQVTLSCSPISGHRSVSWYQQTPGQGLQFLFEYFSETQRNKGNFPGRFSGRQFSNSRSEMNVSTLELGDSALYLCASSFWLAGGGGGNTIYFGEGSWLTVV.

V is TRBV6-1 and J is TRBJ2-7; the match to TRBD2 covers 7 bases. There are 14 residues in the CDR3. The V gene's germline CDR1 is MNHNS and CDR2 SASEGT. J was trimmed by 2 bases and V by 3 bases; bases with no gene match: 4. The CDR3 bases are TGTGCCAGCAGTGACCCGGGGGGAACCTACGAGCAGTACTTC. The encoded protein is CASSDPGGTYEQYF.

The V gene is TRBV2, the J gene TRBJ2-6; weak D call: TRBD1 (5 bases). V shed 7 bases and J shed 0 bases, with 13 bases lying between them. The CDR3 length is 16 residues. Germline CDR1 reads SNHLY; CDR2 reads FYNNEI. Here the CDR3 reads CASNMRQRSGANVLTF. CDR3 coding DNA: TGTGCCAGCAATATGAGACAGCGCTCTGGGGCCAACGTCCTGACTTTC.